The clone carrying this TCR beta chain turned up a few times. Its antigen remains unknown. The record originates from a study of T cells after yellow fever vaccination. General study results and limits: Reappearance after the booster was observed for most primary-vaccination clones (around 96% CD4, roughly 88% CD8).

TCRdb reprocessed the 5' RACE reads via MiXCR and lists one record per CDR3 protein. This table holds 360,000 or so distinct CDR3 sequences, roughly 10% found once. The TCR originated in a man between 18 and 35 years old who received the YFV17D yellow fever vaccine. The sample here was PBMCs, taken on the day of the first yellow fever vaccination.

CDR3 sequence: CSVDWSWETQYF. In nucleotides, the CDR3 is TGCAGCGTTGATTGGTCATGGGAGACCCAGTACTTC. This chain connects TRBV29-1 to TRBJ2-5, with unresolved D. This CDR3 region has 12 residues. Per the germline V gene, CDR1 is SQVTM and CDR2 is ANQGSEA. The V end lost 3 bases, the J end lost 5 bases, and 10 bases lay between the germline ends.